This TCR beta chain stems from a study of synovial regulatory T cells in juvenile arthritis. Germline values: CDR1 KGHSH, CDR2 LQKENI. This CDR3 has 15 residues. There is no recorded DNA. Only in-frame clones appear in the TCRdb table, and some are missing; sequencing was by immunoSEQ multiplex PCR. Its table lists approximately 9,500 clones. Sequences were obtained from Treg cells from blood. Subset reported: remaining (HLA-DR-negative) circulating blood Treg cells. The receptor comes from a donor younger than 30 with juvenile idiopathic arthritis. The chain employs TRBV18 and TRBJ2-1. Here the CDR3 reads CASSPRDLWYNEQFF.